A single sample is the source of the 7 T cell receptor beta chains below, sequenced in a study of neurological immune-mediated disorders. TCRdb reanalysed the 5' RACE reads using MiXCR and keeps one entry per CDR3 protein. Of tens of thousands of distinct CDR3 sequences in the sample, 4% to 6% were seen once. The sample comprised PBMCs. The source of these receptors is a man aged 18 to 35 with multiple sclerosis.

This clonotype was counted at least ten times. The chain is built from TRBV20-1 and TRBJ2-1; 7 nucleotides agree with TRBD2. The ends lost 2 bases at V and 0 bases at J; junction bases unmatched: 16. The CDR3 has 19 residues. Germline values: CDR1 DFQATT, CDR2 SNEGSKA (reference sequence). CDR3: CSARKSGGSDPSSYNEQFF. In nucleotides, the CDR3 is TGCAGTGCTAGAAAGTCCGGCGGGAGCGACCCTAGCTCCTACAATGAGCAGTTCTTC.

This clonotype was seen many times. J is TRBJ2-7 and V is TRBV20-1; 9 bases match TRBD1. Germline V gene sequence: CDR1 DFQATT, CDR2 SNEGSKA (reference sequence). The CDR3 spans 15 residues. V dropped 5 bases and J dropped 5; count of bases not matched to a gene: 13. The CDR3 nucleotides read TGCAGTGCTCTGGGGACAGGGAGGGACGCGAACGAGCAGTACTTC. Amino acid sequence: CSALGTGRDANEQYF.

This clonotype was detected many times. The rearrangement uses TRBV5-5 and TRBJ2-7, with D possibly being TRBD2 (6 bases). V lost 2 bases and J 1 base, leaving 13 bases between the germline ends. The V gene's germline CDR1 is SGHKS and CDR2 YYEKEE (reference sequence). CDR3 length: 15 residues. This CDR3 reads CASSLPGRRSYEQYF. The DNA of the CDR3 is TGTGCCAGCAGCTTACCCGGGAGAAGGTCCTACGAGCAGTACTTC.

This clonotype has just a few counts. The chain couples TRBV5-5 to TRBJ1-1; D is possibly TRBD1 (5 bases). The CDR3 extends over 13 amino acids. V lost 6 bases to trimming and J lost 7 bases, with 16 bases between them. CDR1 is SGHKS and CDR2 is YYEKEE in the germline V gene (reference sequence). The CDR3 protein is CASIGGVSNEAFF. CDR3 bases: TGTGCCAGCATCGGAGGGGTATCAAATGAAGCTTTCTTT.

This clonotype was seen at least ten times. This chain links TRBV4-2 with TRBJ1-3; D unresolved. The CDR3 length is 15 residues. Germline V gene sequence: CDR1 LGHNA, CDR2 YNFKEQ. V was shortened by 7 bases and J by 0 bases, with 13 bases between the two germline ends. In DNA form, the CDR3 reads TGTGCCAGCACGCCCTCGGTCAGCTCTGGAAACACCATATATTTT. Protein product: CASTPSVSSGNTIYF.

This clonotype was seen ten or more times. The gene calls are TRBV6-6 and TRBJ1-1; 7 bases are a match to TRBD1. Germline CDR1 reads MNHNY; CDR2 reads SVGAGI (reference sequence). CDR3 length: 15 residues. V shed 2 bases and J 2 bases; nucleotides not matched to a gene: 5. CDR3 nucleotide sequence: TGTGCCAGCAGTTACGGGCAGGGGGTAAACACTGAAGCTTTCTTT. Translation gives CASSYGQGVNTEAFF.

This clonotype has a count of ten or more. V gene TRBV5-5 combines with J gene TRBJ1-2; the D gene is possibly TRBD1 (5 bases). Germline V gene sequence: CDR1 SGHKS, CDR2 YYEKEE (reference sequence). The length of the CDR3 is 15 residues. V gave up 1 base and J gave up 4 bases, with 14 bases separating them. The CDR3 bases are TGTGCCAGCAGCTTGAGGGGTGTAGGGAGCTATGGCTACACCTTC. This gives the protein CASSLRGVGSYGYTF.